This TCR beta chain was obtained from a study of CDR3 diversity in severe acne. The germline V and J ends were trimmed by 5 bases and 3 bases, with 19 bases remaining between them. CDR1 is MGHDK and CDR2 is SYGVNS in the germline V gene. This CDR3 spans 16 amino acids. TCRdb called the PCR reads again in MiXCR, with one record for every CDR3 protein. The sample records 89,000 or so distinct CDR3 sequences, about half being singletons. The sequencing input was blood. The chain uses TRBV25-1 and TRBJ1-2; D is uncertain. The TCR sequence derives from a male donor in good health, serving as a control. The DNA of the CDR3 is TGTGCCAGCAGTTACTCGTTTACGGGGAGTGACTATGGCTACACCTTC. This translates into CASSYSFTGSDYGYTF.